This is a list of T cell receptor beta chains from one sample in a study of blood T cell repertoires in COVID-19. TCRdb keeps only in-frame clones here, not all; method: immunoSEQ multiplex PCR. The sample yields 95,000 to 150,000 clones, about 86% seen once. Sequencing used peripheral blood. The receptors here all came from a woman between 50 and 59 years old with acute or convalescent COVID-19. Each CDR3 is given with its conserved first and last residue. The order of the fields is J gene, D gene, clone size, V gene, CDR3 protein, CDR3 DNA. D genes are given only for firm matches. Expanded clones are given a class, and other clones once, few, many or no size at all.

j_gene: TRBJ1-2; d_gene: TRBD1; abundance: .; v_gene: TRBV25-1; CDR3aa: CASMGQTTFGYTF; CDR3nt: TGTGCCAGCATGGGACAGACCACTTTCGGCTACACCTTC
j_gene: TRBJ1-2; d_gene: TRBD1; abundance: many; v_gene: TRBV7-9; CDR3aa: CASSLDRGRDGYTF; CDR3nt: TGTGCCAGCAGCTTGGACAGGGGGAGGGATGGCTACACCTTC
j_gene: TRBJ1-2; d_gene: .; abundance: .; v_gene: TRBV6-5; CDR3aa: CASSLDSNYGYTF; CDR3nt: TGTGCCAGCAGTCTGGACAGTAACTATGGCTACACCTTC
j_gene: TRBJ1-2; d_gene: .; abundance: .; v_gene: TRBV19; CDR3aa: CASRLGGNYGYTF; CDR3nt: TGTGCCAGTCGCCTAGGCGGGAACTATGGCTACACCTTC
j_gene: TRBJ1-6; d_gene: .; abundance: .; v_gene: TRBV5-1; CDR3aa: CASSLGQDSSPLHF; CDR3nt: TGCGCCAGCAGCTTGGGACAGGATAGTTCACCCCTCCACTTT
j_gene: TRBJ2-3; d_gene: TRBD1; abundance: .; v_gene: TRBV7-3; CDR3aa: CASSSQGAQGTDTQYF; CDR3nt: TGTGCCAGCAGCTCTCAGGGGGCGCAGGGCACAGATACGCAGTATTTT
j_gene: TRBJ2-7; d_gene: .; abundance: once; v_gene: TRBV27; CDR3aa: CASSLSGASYEQYF; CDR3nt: TGTGCCAGCAGTTTGTCAGGGGCCTCTTACGAGCAGTACTTC
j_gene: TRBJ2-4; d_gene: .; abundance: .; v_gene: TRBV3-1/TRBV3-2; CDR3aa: CASSPAWTLGEDIQYF; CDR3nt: TGTGCCAGCAGCCCCGCGTGGACCCTAGGGGAGGACATTCAGTACTTC
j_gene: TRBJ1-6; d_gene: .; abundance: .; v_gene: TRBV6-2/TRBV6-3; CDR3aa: CASSYDKGAPLHF; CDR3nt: TGTGCCAGCAGTTACGATAAGGGAGCACCCCTCCACTTT
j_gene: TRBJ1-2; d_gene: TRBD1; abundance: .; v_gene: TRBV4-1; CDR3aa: CASSPDWDRGHYGYTF; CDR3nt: TGCGCCAGCAGCCCAGATTGGGACAGGGGGCACTATGGCTACACCTTC
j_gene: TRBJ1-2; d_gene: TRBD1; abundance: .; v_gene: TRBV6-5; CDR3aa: CASTRQGGGYTF; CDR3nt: TGTGCCAGTACGAGACAGGGCGGTGGCTACACCTTC
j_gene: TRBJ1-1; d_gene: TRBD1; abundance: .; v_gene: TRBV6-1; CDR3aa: CASSEAGGQGVNTEAFF; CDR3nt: TGTGCCAGCAGTGAAGCGGGGGGACAGGGGGTTAACACTGAAGCTTTCTTT
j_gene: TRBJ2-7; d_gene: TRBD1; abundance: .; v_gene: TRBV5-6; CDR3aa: CASSRDRGLDEQYF; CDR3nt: TGTGCCAGCAGCCGGGACAGGGGGCTGGACGAGCAGTACTTC
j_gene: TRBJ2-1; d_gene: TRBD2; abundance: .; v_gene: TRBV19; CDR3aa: CASSPGTSGAYNEQFF; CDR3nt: TGTGCCAGTAGTCCCGGGACTAGCGGAGCCTACAATGAGCAGTTCTTC
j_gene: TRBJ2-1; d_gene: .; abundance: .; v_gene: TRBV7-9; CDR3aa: CASSSDGLRRDNEQFF; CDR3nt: TGTGCCAGCAGCTCAGACGGTCTGCGGAGGGACAATGAGCAGTTCTTC
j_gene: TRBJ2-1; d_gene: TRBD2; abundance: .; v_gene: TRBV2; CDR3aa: CASSELASGYNEQFF; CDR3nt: TGTGCCAGCAGTGAGCTTGCTAGCGGATACAATGAGCAGTTCTTC
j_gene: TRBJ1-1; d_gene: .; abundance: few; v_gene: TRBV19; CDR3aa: CASAGGSEAFF; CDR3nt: TGTGCCAGCGCTGGAGGGTCGGAAGCTTTCTTT
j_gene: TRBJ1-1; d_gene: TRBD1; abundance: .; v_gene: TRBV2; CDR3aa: CASRQGASLAFF; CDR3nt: TGTGCCAGCCGACAGGGGGCTTCGTTAGCTTTCTTT
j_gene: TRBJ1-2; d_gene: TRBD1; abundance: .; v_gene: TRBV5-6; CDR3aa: CASSLGVQGDNYGYTF; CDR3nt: TGTGCCAGCAGCTTGGGGGTTCAGGGGGATAACTATGGCTACACCTTC
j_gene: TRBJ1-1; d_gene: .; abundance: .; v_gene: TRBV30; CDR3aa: CAWSPDTNTEAFF; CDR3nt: TGTGCCTGGAGTCCGGACACGAACACTGAAGCTTTCTTT
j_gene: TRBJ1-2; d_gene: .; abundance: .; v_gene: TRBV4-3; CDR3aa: CASSQALYSELYGYTF; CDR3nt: TGCGCCAGCAGCCAAGCTCTGTATAGCGAACTCTATGGCTACACCTTC
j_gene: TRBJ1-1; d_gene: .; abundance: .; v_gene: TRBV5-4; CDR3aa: CASSRGRVPNTEAFF; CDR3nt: TGTGCCAGCAGCCGCGGCAGGGTTCCGAACACTGAAGCTTTCTTT
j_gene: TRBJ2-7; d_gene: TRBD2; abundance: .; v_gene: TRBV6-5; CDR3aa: CASSYSAGGISEQYF; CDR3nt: TGTGCCAGCAGTTACTCTGCGGGAGGTATAAGCGAGCAGTACTTC
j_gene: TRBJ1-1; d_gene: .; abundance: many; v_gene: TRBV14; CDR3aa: CASSHGGLGAFF; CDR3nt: TGTGCCAGCAGCCATGGGGGCCTCGGCGCTTTCTTT
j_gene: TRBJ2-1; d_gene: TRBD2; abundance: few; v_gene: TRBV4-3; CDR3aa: CASSFGSGPSNEQFF; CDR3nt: TGCGCCAGCAGTTTTGGTAGCGGGCCGTCTAATGAGCAGTTCTTC
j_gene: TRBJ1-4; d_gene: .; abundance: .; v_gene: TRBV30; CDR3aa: CAWSMTHEKLFF; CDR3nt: TGTGCCTGGAGCATGACACACGAAAAACTGTTTTTT
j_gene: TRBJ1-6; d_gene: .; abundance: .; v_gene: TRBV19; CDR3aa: CASSPGGALFNSPLHF; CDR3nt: TGTGCCAGTAGCCCTGGGGGGGCCCTCTTTAATTCACCCCTCCACTTT
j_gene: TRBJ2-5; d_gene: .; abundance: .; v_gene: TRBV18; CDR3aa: CASSPLYQETQYF; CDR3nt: TGTGCCAGCTCACCCTTATACCAAGAGACCCAGTACTTC
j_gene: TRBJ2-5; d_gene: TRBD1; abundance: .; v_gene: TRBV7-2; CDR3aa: CASSFGQGAQETQYF; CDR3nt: TGTGCCAGCAGCTTTGGACAGGGGGCGCAAGAGACCCAGTACTTC
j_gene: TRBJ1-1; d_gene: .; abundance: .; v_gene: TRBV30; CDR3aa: CAWSPAGTEAFF; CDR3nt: TGTGCCTGGAGCCCGGCGGGCACTGAAGCTTTCTTT
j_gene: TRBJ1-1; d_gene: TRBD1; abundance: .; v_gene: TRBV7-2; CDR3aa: CASSSQGDRNTEAFF; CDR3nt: TGTGCCAGCAGCTCCCAAGGGGACAGGAACACTGAAGCTTTCTTT
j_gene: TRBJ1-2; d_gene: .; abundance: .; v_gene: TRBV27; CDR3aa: CASRQTNNYGYTF; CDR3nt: TGTGCCAGCCGACAGACAAATAACTATGGCTACACCTTC
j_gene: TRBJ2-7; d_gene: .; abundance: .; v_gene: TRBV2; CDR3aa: CASRWGQLSEQYF; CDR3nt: TGTGCCAGCAGGTGGGGGCAATTAAGCGAGCAGTACTTC
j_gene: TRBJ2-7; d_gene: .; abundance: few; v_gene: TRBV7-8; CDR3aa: CASSLALAPYEQYF; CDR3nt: TGTGCCAGCAGCTTAGCGTTAGCGCCGTACGAGCAGTACTTC
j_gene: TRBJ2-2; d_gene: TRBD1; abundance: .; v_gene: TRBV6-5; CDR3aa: CASTATGGPGELFF; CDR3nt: TGTGCCAGCACCGCGACAGGGGGCCCCGGGGAGCTGTTTTTT
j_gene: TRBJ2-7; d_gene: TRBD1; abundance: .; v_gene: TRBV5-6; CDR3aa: CASSLYGTGRYEQYF; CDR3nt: TGTGCCAGCAGCTTGTACGGGACAGGGAGGTACGAGCAGTACTTC
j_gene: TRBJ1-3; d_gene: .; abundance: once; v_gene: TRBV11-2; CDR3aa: CASSSGTFSGNTIYF; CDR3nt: TGTGCCAGCAGCTCCGGGACTTTCTCTGGAAACACCATATATTTT
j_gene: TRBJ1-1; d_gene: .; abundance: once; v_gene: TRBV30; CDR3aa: CAWSVLRGNTEAFF; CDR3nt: TGTGCCTGGAGTGTATTAAGAGGGAACACTGAAGCTTTCTTT
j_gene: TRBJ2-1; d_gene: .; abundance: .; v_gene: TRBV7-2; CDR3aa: CASSLERVNEQFF; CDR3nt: TGTGCCAGCAGCTTAGAGAGGGTCAATGAGCAGTTCTTC
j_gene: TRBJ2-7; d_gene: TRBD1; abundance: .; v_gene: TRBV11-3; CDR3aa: CASSLGTGGYEQYF; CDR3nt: TGTGCCAGCAGCTTAGGGACAGGGGGCTACGAGCAGTACTTC
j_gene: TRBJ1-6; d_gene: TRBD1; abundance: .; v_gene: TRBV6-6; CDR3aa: CASSIWTGNSPLHF; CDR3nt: TGTGCCAGCAGTATATGGACAGGGAATTCACCCCTCCACTTT
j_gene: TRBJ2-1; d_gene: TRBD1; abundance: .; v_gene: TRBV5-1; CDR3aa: CASSSGQVSYNEQFF; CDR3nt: TGCGCCAGCAGCTCGGGACAGGTCTCCTACAATGAGCAGTTCTTC
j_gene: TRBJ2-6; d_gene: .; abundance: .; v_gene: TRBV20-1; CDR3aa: CSASKRFGGGAGANVLTF; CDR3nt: TGCAGTGCTAGTAAACGCTTCGGGGGTGGTGCGGGGGCCAACGTCCTGACTTTC
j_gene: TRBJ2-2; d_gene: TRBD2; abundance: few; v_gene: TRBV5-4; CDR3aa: CASSFYPGGGTGELFF; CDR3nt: TGTGCCAGCAGCTTTTACCCGGGGGGAGGCACCGGGGAGCTGTTTTTT
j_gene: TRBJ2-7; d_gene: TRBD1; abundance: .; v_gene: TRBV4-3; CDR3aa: CASSQAPGQGVSYEQYF; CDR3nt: TGCGCCAGCAGCCAAGCCCCAGGACAGGGGGTATCCTACGAGCAGTACTTC
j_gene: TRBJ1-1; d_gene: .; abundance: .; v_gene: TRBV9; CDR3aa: CASSVKGKDTEAFF; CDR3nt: TGTGCCAGCAGCGTAAAGGGGAAGGACACTGAAGCTTTCTTT